This T cell receptor (beta chain) was captured by sequencing in a study of T-cell memory formation after mild COVID-19 (dated by TCRdb to 2020 to 2023). Regarding the complete study: Most TCR sequence clusters were specific to one of the two donors. In two donors, T-cell clones that expanded and contracted after mild COVID-19 were tracked by sequencing TCRalpha and TCRbeta repertoires over time. Two young, previously healthy adult volunteers, one female and one male, were included in the cohort. The full study reports these points: Some responding clones were found in pre-infection memory, which suggests that pre-existing cross-reactive memory T cells took part in the SARS-CoV-2 response. The second-wave clones that peaked on day 37 were not confirmed to be SARS-CoV-2 specific. From day 15 to 85, contracting clones showed balanced CD4/CD8 phenotypes, whereas a second wave of clones that expanded from day 15 to 37 leaned towards CD4+. The study covered only a couple of mild cases, and larger cohorts including severe cases with pre-infection samples were considered necessary. Contracting CD4+ clones were found mainly in CM and EM memory subsets, while CD8+ clones were enriched in EMRA.

PBMCs were isolated by Ficoll-Paque density gradient centrifugation. TCRdb names Illumina NovaSeq 6000 as the instrument used. cDNA libraries for TCRalpha and TCRbeta were prepared by 5'RACE using constant-segment primers, with sample barcodes and unique molecular identifiers added. RNA was extracted from every sample with Trizol reagent. Amplification of the libraries took two PCR steps, and the second step added a second sample barcode plus Illumina TruSeq adapters. Sequencing of libraries was performed on an Illumina NovaSeq with 2 x 150 bp paired-end reads. In the paper's pipeline: The reads were demultiplexed and collapsed into UMI-guided consensus sequences using migec v1.2.7. Using mixcr v2.1.11, UMI consensuses were aligned to TRA and TRB V and J templates and then assembled into clonotypes. Expanded or contracted clonotypes were those called significant by both edgeR and NoisET, with noise models trained on biological replicates. edgeR calls used a false discovery rate-adjusted p below 0.01 and a log2 fold-change threshold of 1. As an exploratory analysis of dynamics, PCA with hierarchical clustering was applied to max-normalized trajectories of the 1000 most abundant clonotypes. Separately sequenced CD4+ and CD8+ repertoires were used to assign the CD4 or CD8 phenotype of responding clones. TCRdb trimmed the raw reads at Q25, called clones with MiXCR and kept productive beta chains. Records with the same CDR3 protein are collapsed into one entry carrying the most frequent genes and DNA. The V and J calls follow TCRdb's processing rather than the paper's. In this sample the table shows about 170,000 distinct CDR3 sequences, 10% to 15% of which occur a single time. About 3.6% of the sample is held by the ten biggest clonotypes.

To note about this clonotype: The specificity of this receptor is unknown. Base qualities are not at hand, and no much larger clone is one base apart.

The sequence was collected from a man in his late teens or twenties who had mild COVID-19 (a few samples of this study predate the infection). The sample titles of this study are shuffled in the database, so cell type and time point are left out; the donor was told from shared clones. Sequencing used PBMCs or a T cell subset sorted from them (not recorded which).

The sequenced DNA is TGTGCCAGCAGCTTGGAACTAGCGGACTACGAGCAGTACTTC. Its product reads: CASSLELADYEQYF. The rearrangement combines TRBV5-4 with TRBJ2-7; TRBD2 matches 8 bases in the middle. Its CDR3 holds 14 amino acids, cysteine through phenylalanine. Kept here is only the CDR3 DNA, which spans 42 bases and is read in frame from base 1. The germline V gene (reference sequence) specifies SGHNT as CDR1 and YYREEE as CDR2. After removal of 0 bases from V and 3 bases from J, the junction retains 2 bases not matched to a gene.